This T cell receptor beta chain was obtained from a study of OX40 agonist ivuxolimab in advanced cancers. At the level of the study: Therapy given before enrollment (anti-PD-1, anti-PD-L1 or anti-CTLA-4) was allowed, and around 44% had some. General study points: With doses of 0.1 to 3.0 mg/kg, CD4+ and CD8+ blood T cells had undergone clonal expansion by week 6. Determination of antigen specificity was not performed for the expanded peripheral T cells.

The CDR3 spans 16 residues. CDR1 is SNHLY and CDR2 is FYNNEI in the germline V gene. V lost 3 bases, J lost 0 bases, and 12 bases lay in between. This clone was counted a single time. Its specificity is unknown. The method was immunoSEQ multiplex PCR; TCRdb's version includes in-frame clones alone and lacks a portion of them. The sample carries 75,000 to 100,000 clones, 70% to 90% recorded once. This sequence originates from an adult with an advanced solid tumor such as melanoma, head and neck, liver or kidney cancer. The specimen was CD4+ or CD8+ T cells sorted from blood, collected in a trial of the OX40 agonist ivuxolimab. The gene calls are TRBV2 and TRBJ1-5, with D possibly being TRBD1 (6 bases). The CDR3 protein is CASSEGAVYSNQPQHF. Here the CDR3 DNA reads TGTGCCAGCAGTGAGGGGGCGGTTTATAGCAATCAGCCCCAGCATTTT. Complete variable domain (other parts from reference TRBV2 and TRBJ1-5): EPEVTQTPSHQVTQMGQEVILRCVPISNHLYFYWYRQILGQKVEFLVSFYNNEISEKSEIFDDQFSVERPDGSNFTLKIRSTKLEDSAMYFCASSEGAVYSNQPQHFGDGTRLSIL.